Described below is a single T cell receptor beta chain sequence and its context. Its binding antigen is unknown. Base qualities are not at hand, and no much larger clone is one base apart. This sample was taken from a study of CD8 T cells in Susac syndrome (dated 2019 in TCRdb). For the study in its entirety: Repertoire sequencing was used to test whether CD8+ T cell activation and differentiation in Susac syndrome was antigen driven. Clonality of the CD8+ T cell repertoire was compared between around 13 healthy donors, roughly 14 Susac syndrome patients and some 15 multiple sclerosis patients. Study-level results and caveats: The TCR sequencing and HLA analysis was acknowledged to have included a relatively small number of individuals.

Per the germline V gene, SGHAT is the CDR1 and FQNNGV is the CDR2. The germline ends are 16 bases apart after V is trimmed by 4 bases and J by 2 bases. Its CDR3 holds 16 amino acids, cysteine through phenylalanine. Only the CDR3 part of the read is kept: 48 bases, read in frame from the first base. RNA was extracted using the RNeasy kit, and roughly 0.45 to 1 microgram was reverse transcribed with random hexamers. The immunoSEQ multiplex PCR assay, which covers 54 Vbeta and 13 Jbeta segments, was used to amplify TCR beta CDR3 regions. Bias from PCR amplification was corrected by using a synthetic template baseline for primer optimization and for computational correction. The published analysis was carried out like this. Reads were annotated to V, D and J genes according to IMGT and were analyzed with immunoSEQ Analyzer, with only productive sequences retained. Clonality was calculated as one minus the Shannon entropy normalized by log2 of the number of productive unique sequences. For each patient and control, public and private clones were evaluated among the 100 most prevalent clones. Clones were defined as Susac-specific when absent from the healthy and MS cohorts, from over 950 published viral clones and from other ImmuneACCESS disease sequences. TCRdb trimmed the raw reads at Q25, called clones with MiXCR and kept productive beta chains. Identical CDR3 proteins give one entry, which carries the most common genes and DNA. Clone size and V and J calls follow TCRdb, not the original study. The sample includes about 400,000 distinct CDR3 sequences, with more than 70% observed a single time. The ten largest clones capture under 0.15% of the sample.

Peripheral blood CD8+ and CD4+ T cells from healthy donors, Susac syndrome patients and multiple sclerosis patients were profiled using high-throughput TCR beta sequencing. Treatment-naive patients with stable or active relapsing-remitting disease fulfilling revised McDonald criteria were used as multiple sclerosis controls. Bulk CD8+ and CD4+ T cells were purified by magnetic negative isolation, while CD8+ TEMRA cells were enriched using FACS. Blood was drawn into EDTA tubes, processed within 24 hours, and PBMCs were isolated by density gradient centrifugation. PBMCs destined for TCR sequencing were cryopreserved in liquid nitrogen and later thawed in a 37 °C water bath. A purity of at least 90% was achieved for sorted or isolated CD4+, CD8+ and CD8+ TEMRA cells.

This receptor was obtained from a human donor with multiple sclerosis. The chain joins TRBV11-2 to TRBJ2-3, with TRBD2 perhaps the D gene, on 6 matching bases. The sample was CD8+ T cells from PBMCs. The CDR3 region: CASSSTPGLITDTQYF. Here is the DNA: TGTGCCAGCAGCTCAACACCGGGACTCATCACAGATACGCAGTATTTT.